Each of the 14 T cell receptor beta chains below was sequenced from the same sample in a study of cytotoxic CD8 clonotypes in ibrutinib-treated CLL. Profiled with immunoSEQ multiplex PCR; TCRdb holds only in-frame clones, not every one. Seen here are 200,000 to 250,000 clones, over 65% observed once, and the top ten hold about 6.4%. Specimen: PBMCs, collected after 12 months of ibrutinib treatment. All receptors derive from a human donor with chronic lymphocytic leukemia.

The chain joins TRBV5-1 to TRBJ2-2, with TRBD1 identical over 7 bases. Per the germline V gene, CDR1 is SGHRS and CDR2 is YFSETQ. CDR3 length equals 16 residues. The ends lost 0 bases at V and 2 bases at J; junction bases unmatched: 4. CDR3: CASSLETGANTGELFF. Here the CDR3 DNA reads TGCGCCAGCAGCTTGGAAACAGGGGCCAACACCGGGGAGCTGTTTTTT.

CDR3 residues: CASSLNHLGTQETQYF. DNA of the CDR3: TGTGCCAGCAGCCTGAACCATTTAGGAACCCAAGAGACCCAGTACTTC. This rearrangement joins TRBV9 to TRBJ2-5; no definite D call. CDR3 length equals 16 residues. With 4 bases removed from V and 1 base from J, the gap between germline ends came to 17 bases. Germline-derived CDR1 and CDR2 are SGDLS and YYNGEE.

In DNA form, the CDR3 reads TGTGCCAGCAGAATAGGGCCGACAGACCGAAGGCCTGAAGCTTTCTTT. Translating gives CASRIGPTDRRPEAFF. This sequence joins TRBV28 and TRBJ1-1; tentative D call: TRBD1 (5 bases). Trimming took off 6 bases at V and 6 bases at J, with 23 bases between the two ends. The CDR3 runs 16 residues. Germline lookup yields CDR1 MDHEN and CDR2 SYDVKM.

The rearrangement joins TRBV9 to TRBJ2-3; D may be TRBD2 (6 bases). Germline CDR1 reads SGDLS; CDR2 reads YYNGEE. Trimming removed 4 bases at V and 2 bases at J, with 23 bases between. The CDR3 covers 18 residues. The CDR3 loop reads CASSLGTRKRGPTDTQYF. The DNA of the CDR3 is TGTGCCAGCAGCCTCGGGACTCGAAAACGAGGTCCCACAGATACGCAGTATTTT.

This clone was detected only once. The rearrangement joins TRBV9 to TRBJ1-5; D ambiguous. Deletions cut 0 bases from V and 2 bases from J, with 12 bases between. Germline-derived CDR1 and CDR2 are SGDLS and YYNGEE. The CDR3 is made up of 16 amino acids. Here the CDR3 reads CASSVAPVRGNQPQHF. The CDR3 bases are TGTGCCAGCAGCGTAGCCCCGGTGCGGGGCAATCAGCCCCAGCATTTT.

V gene TRBV25-1 combines with J gene TRBJ2-7; D call uncertain. CDR1 and CDR2 from the germline V gene are MGHDK and SYGVNS. Deletions cut 6 bases from V and 5 bases from J, with 8 bases between. The CDR3 contains 11 residues. The CDR3 region has the DNA TGTGCCAGCAGAAGGGAACACGAGCAGTACTTC. Its translation is CASRREHEQYF.

The chain recombines TRBV1 with TRBJ2-7; the listed D gene, TRBD2, was not tested against the DNA. TRBV1 is a listed pseudogene. The CDR3 length is 14 residues. The CDR3 loop reads CTSSQWGGRYEQYF. The CDR3, as DNA: TGCACCAGCAGCCAGTGGGGGGGCCGCTACGAGCAGTACTTC.

The chain recombines TRBV5-1 with TRBJ2-7; 8 bases are shared with TRBD2. The CDR3 is 14 residues long. Trimming took 2 bases from V and 4 from J; bases not matched to a gene: 5. CDR1 and CDR2 (germline): SGHRS, YFSETQ. The CDR3, as DNA: TGCGCCAGCAGCTTAGCGGGAGCGGGTTACGAGCAGTACTTC. Translated: CASSLAGAGYEQYF.

This chain joins TRBV28 and TRBJ2-7, with a weak D call TRBD1 (6 bases). The V end was cut by 2 bases, the J end by 2 bases, with 10 bases between. Germline CDR1 MDHEN, CDR2 SYDVKM. The CDR3 length is 14 residues. The CDR3 DNA sequence: TGTGCCAGCAGTTTAACAGGGTCTCCCTACGAGCAGTACTTC. Protein: CASSLTGSPYEQYF.

The chain combines TRBV27 with TRBJ2-1; weak D call: TRBD2 (5 bases). The germline V gene has CDR1 MNHEY and CDR2 SMNVEV (reference sequence). V shed 5 bases and J shed 12 bases, with 26 bases lying between them. This CDR3 has 16 amino acids. CDR3: CASSPPGGPLIGLQFF. The CDR3 DNA sequence: TGTGCCAGCAGTCCCCCAGGCGGGCCACTAATTGGGTTGCAGTTCTTC.

The chain uses TRBV6-1 and TRBJ1-2; unclear D gene. The germline CDR1 and CDR2 sequences are MNHNS and SASEGT. Trimming left V 8 bases short and J 2 bases short, with 12 bases between. The CDR3 spans 13 residues. CDR3 protein: CASENLLNYGYTF. In DNA, the CDR3 is TGTGCCAGCGAAAACCTCCTAAACTATGGCTACACCTTC.

J is TRBJ2-1 and V is TRBV29-1; no clear D gene. Trimming took off 1 base at V and 4 bases at J, with 17 bases between the two ends. Germline V gene sequence: CDR1 SQVTM, CDR2 ANQGSEA. The CDR3 extends over 16 amino acids. Here the CDR3 reads CSVEARAVARYNEQFF. The CDR3 DNA follows: TGCAGCGTTGAAGCGCGAGCAGTGGCGAGGTACAATGAGCAGTTCTTC.

The CDR3 region is CASSPIELGYGFDEQFF. CDR3 coding DNA: TGTGCCAGCAGTCCGATCGAATTAGGATACGGGTTCGATGAGCAGTTCTTC. The chain couples TRBV27 to TRBJ2-1; D is unresolved. Trimming left V 5 bases short and J 8 bases short, with 25 bases between. Germline CDR1 reads MNHEY; CDR2 reads SMNVEV (reference sequence). The CDR3 spans 17 residues.

The V call is TRBV6-5, the J call TRBJ1-5; D unresolved. Looked up from germline, CDR1 is MNHEY and CDR2 is SVGAGI. CDR3 length: 15 residues. Trimming pared 2 bases from V and 3 bases from J, leaving 11 bases between. CDR3 coding DNA: TGTGCCAGCAGTTACCGTGGGAGTGCCAATCAGCCCCAGCATTTT. It encodes CASSYRGSANQPQHF.